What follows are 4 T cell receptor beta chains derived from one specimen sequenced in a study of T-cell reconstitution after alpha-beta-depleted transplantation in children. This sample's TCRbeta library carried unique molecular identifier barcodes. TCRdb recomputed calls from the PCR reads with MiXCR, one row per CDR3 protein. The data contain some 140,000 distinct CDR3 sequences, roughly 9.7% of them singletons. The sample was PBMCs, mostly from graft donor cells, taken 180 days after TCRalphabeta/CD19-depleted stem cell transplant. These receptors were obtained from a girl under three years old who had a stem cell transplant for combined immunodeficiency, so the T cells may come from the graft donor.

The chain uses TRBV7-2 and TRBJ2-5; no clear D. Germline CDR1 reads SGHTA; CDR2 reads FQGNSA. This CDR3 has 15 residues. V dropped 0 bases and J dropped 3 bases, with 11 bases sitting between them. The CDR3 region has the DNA TGTGCCAGCAGCTTAGCTCGGACCGAGGAAGAGACCCAGTACTTC. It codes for CASSLARTEEETQYF.

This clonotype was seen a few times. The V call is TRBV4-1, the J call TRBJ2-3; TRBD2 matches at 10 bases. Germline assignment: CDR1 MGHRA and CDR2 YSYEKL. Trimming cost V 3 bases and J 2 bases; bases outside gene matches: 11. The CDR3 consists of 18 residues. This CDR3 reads CASSHLIAGGYLTDTQYF. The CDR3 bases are TGCGCCAGCAGCCACCTCATAGCGGGAGGTTATCTCACAGATACGCAGTATTTT.

DNA for the CDR3: TGCAGCGTTGAAGATGCAGGGGGCTATGGCTACACCTTC. As protein: CSVEDAGGYGYTF. This chain links TRBV29-1 with TRBJ1-2, with 7 bases identical to TRBD1. With V trimmed by 0 bases and J by 4 bases, 2 bases remained unmatched. This CDR3 is 13 amino acids long. The germline gives CDR1 SQVTM, CDR2 ANQGSEA.

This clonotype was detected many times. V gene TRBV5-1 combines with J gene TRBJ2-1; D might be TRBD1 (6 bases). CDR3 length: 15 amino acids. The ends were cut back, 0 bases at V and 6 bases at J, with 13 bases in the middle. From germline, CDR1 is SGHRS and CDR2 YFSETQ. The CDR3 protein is CASSLAPGAVNEQFF. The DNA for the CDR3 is TGCGCCAGCAGCTTGGCCCCAGGGGCGGTCAATGAGCAGTTCTTC.